Described below is a single TCR beta chain sequence and its context. Antigen specificity is unknown. This entry is derived from a study of cytomegalovirus exposure and HLA in healthy donors. Study results and caveats: The dataset shows that most TCR sequences were rare, while some public TCRs occurred in many donors. Investigators reported approximately 170 TCR beta chains as tied to cytomegalovirus.

The protocol was immunoSEQ multiplex PCR, while the TCRdb copy is restricted to in-frame clones and leaves out a portion. The sample has approximately 88,000 clones, roughly 95% seen once. The CDR3 extends over 14 amino acids. CDR1 and CDR2 from the germline V gene are MNHEY and SMNVEV (reference sequence). The V gene lost 5 bases and the J gene lost 2 bases, with 13 bases spanning the gap. The receptor was isolated from a woman aged 18 to 35 in good health and CMV-seronegative. Sequenced material: PBMCs. The J gene is TRBJ2-7, the V gene TRBV27; tentative D call: TRBD2 (5 bases). CDR3 loop: CASSLGLDAYEQYF. CDR3 DNA: TGTGCCAGCAGTCTCGGACTGGATGCCTACGAGCAGTACTTC.